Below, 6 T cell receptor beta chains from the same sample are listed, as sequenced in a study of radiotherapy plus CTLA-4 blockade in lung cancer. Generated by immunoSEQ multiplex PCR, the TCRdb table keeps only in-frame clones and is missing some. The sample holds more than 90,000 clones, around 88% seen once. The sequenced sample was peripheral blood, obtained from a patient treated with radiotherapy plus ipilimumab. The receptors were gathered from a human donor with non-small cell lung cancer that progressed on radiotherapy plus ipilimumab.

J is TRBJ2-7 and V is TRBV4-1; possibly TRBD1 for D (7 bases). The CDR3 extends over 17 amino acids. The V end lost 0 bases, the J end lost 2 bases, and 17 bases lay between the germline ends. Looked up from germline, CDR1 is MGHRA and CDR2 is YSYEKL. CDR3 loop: CASSQDWGGTATYEQYF. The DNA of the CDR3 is TGCGCCAGCAGCCAAGATTGGGGCGGGACAGCTACCTACGAGCAGTACTTC.

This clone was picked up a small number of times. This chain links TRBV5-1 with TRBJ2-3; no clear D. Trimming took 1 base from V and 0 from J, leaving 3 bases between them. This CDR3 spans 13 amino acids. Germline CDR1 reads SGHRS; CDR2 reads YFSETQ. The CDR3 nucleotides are TGCGCCAGCAGCTTGTGGAGCACAGATACGCAGTATTTT. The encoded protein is CASSLWSTDTQYF.

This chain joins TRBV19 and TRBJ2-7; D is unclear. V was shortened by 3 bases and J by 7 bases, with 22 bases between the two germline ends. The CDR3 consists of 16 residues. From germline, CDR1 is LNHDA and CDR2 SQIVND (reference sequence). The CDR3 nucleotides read TGTGCCAGTAGTATTACACCGAACCGGGCCCCCTCTGAGCAGTACTTC. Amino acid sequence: CASSITPNRAPSEQYF.

For the CDR3, the DNA is TGTGCCAGCAGTGAGCCAGTAAGGGGACTAGCGGCCTCCTACGAGCAGTACTTC. This encodes CASSEPVRGLAASYEQYF. V usage is TRBV6-1 and J usage is TRBJ2-7, with TRBD2 identical over 11 bases. Unmatched junction bases numbered 10, after V lost 3 bases and J lost 0 bases. CDR1 and CDR2 from the germline V gene are MNHNS and SASEGT. The length of the CDR3 is 18 residues.

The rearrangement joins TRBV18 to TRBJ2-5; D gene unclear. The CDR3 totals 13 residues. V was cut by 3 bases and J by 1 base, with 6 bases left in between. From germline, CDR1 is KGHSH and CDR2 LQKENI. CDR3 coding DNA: TGTGCCAGCTCACCCCTGAGCCAAGAGACCCAGTACTTC. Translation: CASSPLSQETQYF.

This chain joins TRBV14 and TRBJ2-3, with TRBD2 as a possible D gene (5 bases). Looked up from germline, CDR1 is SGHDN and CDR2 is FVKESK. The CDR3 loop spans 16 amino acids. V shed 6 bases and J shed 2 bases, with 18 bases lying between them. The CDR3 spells CASSLMAGLDTDTQYF. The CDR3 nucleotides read TGTGCCAGCAGTTTGATGGCGGGCCTCGACACAGATACGCAGTATTTT.